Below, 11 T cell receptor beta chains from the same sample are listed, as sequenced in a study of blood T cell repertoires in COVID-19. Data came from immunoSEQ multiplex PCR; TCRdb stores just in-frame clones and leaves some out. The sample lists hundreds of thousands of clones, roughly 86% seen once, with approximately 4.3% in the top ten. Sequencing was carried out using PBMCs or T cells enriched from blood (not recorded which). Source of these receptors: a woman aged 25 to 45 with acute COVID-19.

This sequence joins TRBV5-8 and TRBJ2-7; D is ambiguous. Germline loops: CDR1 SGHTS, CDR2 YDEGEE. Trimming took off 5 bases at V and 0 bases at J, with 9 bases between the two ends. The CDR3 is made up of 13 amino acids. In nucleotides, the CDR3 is TGTGCCAGCAGTACAGTTAACTCCTACGAGCAGTACTTC. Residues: CASSTVNSYEQYF. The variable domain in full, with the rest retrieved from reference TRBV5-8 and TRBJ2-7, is EAGVTQSPTHLIKTRGQQATLRCSPISGHTSVYWYQQALGLGLQFLLWYDEGEERNRGNFPPRFSGRQFPNYSSELNVNALELEDSALYLCASSTVNSYEQYFGPGTRLTVT.

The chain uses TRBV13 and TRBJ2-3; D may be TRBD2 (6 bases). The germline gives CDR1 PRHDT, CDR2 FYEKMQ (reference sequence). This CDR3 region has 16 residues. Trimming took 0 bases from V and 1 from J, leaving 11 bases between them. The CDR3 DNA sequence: TGTGCCAGCAGCTTAGGGGGGGGAGTTCGCACAGATACGCAGTATTTT. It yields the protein CASSLGGGVRTDTQYF.

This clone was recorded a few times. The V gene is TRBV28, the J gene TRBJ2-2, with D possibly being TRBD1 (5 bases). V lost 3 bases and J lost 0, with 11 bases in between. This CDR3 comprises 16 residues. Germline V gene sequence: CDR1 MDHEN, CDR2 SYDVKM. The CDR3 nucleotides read TGTGCCAGCAGTTTGATTGTGACAGCGAACACCGGGGAGCTGTTTTTT. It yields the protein CASSLIVTANTGELFF.

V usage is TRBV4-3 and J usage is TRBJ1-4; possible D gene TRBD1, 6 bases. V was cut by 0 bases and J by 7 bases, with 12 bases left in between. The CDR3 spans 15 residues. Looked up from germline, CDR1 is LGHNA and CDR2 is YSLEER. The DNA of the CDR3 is TGCGCCAGCAGCCAAGAAGGGGGGGGTGGTGAAAAACTGTTTTTT. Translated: CASSQEGGGGEKLFF.

CDR3 region: CAWTWGLVTEAFF. Here the CDR3 DNA reads TGTGCCTGGACTTGGGGGCTGGTCACTGAAGCTTTCTTT. The chain links TRBV30 to TRBJ1-1, with D possibly being TRBD1 (6 bases). CDR3 length: 13 residues. Per germline, CDR1 GTSNPN and CDR2 SVGIG (reference sequence). With 4 bases removed from V and 4 bases from J, the gap between germline ends came to 13 bases.

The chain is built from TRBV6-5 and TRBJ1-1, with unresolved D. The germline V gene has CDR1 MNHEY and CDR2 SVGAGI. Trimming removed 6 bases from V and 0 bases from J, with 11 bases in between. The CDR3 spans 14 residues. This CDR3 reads CASSRVFMNTEAFF. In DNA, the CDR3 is TGTGCCAGCAGCCGGGTCTTCATGAACACTGAAGCTTTCTTT.

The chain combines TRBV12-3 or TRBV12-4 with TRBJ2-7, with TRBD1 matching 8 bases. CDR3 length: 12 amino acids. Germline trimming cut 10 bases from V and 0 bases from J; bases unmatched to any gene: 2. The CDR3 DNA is TGTGCCATTGGACAGGGCTCCTACGAGCAGTACTTC. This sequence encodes CAIGQGSYEQYF.

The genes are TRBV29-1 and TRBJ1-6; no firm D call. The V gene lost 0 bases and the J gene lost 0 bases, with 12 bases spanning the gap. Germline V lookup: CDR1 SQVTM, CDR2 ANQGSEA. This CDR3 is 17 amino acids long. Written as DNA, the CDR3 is TGCAGCGTTGAAGAGGTCGGAGCGAGCTCCTATAATTCACCCCTCCACTTT. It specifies CSVEEVGASSYNSPLHF.

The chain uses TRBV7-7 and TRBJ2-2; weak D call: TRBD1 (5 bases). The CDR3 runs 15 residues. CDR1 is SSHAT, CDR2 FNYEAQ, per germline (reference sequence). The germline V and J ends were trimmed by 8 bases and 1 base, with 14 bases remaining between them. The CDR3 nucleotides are TGTGCCAGCCGCCCTCTAACAGGGAACACCGGGGAGCTGTTTTTT. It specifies CASRPLTGNTGELFF.

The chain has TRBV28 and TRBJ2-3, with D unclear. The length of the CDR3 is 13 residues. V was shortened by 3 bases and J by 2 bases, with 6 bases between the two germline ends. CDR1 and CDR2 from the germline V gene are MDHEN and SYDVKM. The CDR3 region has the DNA TGTGCCAGCAGTTTCCGTTACACAGATACGCAGTATTTT. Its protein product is CASSFRYTDTQYF.

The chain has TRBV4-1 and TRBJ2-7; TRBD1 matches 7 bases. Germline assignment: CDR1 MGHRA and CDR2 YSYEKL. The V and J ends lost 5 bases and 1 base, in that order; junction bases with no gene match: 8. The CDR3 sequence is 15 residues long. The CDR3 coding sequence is TGCGCCAGCAGCAAAACCGGGGACAGATCCTACGAGCAGTACTTC. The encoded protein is CASSKTGDRSYEQYF.